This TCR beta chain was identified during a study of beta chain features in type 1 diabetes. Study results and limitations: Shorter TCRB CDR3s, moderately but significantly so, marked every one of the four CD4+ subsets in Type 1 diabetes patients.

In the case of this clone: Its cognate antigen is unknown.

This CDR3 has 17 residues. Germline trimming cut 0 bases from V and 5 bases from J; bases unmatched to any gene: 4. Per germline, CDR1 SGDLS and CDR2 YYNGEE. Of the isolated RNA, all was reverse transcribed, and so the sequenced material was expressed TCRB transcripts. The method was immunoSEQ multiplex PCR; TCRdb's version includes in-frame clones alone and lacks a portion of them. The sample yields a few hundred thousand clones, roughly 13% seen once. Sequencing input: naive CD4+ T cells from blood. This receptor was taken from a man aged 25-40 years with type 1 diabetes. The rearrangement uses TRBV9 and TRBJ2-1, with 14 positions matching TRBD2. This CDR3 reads CASSVGLGLAGDNEQFF. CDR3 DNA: TGTGCCAGCAGCGTAGGACTGGGACTAGCGGGAGACAATGAGCAGTTCTTC.